These T cell receptor beta chains were read from a single sample in a study of PD-L1 blockade in urothelial cancer. The method was immunoSEQ multiplex PCR; TCRdb's version includes in-frame clones alone and lacks a portion of them. The table has roughly 67,000 clones, around 86% seen once; the top ten hold around 14%. The input for sequencing was PBMCs, taken around atezolizumab (anti-PD-L1) treatment. These receptor sequences come from a man aged 55 to 70 with urothelial cancer. Both conserved end residues are part of each CDR3. The order of the fields is CDR3 protein, CDR3 DNA, V gene, clone size, J gene, D gene, CDR3 length. The D gene is left open where the match is weak. For some rows the clone size is stated as once, few or many, or as a class when expanded; others skip it.

CASSQVGQGGRTEAFF,TGCGCCAGCAGCCAGGTGGGACAGGGAGGAAGAACTGAAGCTTTCTTT,TRBV4-3,NA,TRBJ1-1,TRBD1,16
CASSGSGTLSNQPQHF,TGTGCCAGTAGTGGATCCGGGACACTTAGCAATCAGCCCCAGCATTTT,TRBV19,NA,TRBJ1-5,NA,16
CASSLGWGRGTGELFF,TGTGCCAGCAGCTTAGGGTGGGGGCGCGGCACCGGGGAGCTGTTTTTT,TRBV5-5,once,TRBJ2-2,NA,16
CASSLGASFTDTQYF,TGTGCCAGCAGCTTAGGCGCAAGCTTCACAGATACGCAGTATTTT,TRBV7-9,once,TRBJ2-3,NA,15
CASSYAAGFNYGYTF,TGTGCCAGCAGTTACGCCGCAGGGTTTAACTATGGCTACACCTTC,TRBV6-5,once,TRBJ1-2,NA,15
CASSEYGQGPYEQYF,TGTGCCAGCTCAGAATATGGACAGGGCCCCTACGAGCAGTACTTC,TRBV18,NA,TRBJ2-7,TRBD1,15
CAWTLDRNTEAFF,TGTGCCTGGACCTTAGACAGGAACACTGAAGCTTTCTTT,TRBV30,NA,TRBJ1-1,NA,13
CAWRLTSGGLDTQYF,TGTGCCTGGAGGCTGACTAGCGGGGGATTAGATACGCAGTATTTT,TRBV30,NA,TRBJ2-3,TRBD2,15
CASSLQDREAFF,TGTGCCAGCAGCTTACAAGACAGGGAAGCTTTCTTT,TRBV7-9,once,TRBJ1-1,NA,12
CAISEVGAAGAEAFF,TGTGCCATCAGTGAGGTAGGGGCGGCGGGAGCTGAAGCTTTCTTT,TRBV10-3,few,TRBJ1-1,NA,15
CASSIGGHAQYF,TGTGCCAGTAGTATAGGAGGTCATGCTCAGTATTTT,TRBV19,medium-sized,TRBJ2-3,NA,12
CASSLAGVKTQYF,TGTGCCAGCAGCCTAGCAGGGGTCAAGACCCAGTACTTC,TRBV5-4,NA,TRBJ2-5,NA,13
CAWSKDISPLHF,TGTGCCTGGAGTAAGGACATTTCCCCCCTCCACTTT,TRBV30,NA,TRBJ1-6,NA,12
CASSLTGSGDTQYF,TGCGCCAGCAGCTTGACAGGGTCCGGAGATACGCAGTATTTT,TRBV5-1,NA,TRBJ2-3,NA,14
CASSLNPGQQYNSPLHF,TGTGCCAGCAGCCTCAATCCGGGACAGCAATATAATTCACCCCTCCACTTT,TRBV11-2,NA,TRBJ1-6,TRBD1,17
CAGSLAQGESPLHF,TGCGCCGGCAGCTTGGCGCAGGGGGAGTCACCCCTCCACTTT,TRBV5-1,NA,TRBJ1-6,TRBD1,14
CASSESRSSSYNEQFF,TGCGCCAGCAGTGAGTCGAGGTCCAGCTCCTACAATGAGCAGTTCTTC,TRBV10-1,NA,TRBJ2-1,NA,16
CSVAHPQETQYF,TGCAGCGTTGCACACCCCCAAGAGACCCAGTACTTC,TRBV29-1,NA,TRBJ2-5,NA,12
CASSYQGHLKYEQYF,TGTGCCAGCAGTTACCAGGGACATTTAAAATACGAGCAGTACTTC,TRBV6-5,NA,TRBJ2-7,NA,15
CASSSTGGFGYTF,TGTGCCAGCAGCTCTACAGGGGGATTTGGCTACACCTTC,TRBV7-9,NA,TRBJ1-2,TRBD1,13
CASSPWTGADYEQYF,TGTGCCAGCAGCCCCTGGACAGGGGCCGACTACGAGCAGTACTTC,TRBV7-9,once,TRBJ2-7,TRBD1,15
CAWSVQGRMNTEAFF,TGTGCCTGGAGTGTACAGGGACGGATGAACACTGAAGCTTTCTTT,TRBV30,NA,TRBJ1-1,NA,15